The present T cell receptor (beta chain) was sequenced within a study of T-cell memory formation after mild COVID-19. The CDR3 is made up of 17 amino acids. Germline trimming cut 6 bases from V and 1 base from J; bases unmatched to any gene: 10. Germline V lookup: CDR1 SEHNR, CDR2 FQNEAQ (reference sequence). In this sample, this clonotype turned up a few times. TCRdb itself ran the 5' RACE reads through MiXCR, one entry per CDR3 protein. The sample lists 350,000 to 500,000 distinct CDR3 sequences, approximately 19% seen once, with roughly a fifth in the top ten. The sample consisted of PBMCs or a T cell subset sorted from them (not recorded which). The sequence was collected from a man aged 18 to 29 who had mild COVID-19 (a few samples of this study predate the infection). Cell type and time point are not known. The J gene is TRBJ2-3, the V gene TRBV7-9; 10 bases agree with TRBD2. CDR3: CASSSNSGGFRTDTQYF. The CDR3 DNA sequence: TGTGCCAGCAGTTCTAATAGCGGGGGGTTCCGCACAGATACGCAGTATTTT.